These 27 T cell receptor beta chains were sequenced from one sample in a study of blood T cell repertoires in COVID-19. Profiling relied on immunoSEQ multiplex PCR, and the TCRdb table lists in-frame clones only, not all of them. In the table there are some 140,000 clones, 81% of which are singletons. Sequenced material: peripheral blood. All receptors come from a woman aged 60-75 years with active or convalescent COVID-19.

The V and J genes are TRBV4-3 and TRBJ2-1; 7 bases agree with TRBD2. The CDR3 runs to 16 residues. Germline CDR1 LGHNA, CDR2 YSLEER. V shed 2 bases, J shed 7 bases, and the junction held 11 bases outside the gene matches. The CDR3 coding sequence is TGCGCCAGCAGCCAATTTTCCGCGGGAGAGAGAAATGAGCAGTTCTTC. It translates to CASSQFSAGERNEQFF.

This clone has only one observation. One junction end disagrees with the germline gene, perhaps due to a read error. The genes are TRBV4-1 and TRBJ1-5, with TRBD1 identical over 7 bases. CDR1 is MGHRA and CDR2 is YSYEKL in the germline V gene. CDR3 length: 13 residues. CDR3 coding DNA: TGCGCCAGCAGCCAAGTCCCCGGGACAGACGAGTATTTT. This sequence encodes CASSQVPGTDEYF.

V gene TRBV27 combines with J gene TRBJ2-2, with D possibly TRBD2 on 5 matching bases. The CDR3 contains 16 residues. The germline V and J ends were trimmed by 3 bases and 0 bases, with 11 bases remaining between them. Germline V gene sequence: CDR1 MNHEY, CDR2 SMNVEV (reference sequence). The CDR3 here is CASSFRSGSNTGELFF. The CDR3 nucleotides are TGTGCCAGCAGTTTTCGAAGCGGCTCGAACACCGGGGAGCTGTTTTTT.

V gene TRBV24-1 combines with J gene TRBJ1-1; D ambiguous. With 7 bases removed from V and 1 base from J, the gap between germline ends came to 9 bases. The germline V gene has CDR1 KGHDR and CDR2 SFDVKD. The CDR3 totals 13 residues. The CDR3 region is CATRYSANTEAFF. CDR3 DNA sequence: TGTGCCACCAGGTACTCTGCGAACACTGAAGCTTTCTTT.

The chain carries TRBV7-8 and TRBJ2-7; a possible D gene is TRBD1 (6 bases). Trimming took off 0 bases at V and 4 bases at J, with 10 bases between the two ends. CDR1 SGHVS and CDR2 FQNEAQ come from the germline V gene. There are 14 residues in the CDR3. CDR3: CASSLALGGYEQYV. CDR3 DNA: TGTGCCAGCAGCTTAGCCTTAGGGGGATACGAGCAGTACGTC.

CDR3 coding DNA: TGTGCCAGCAGCTTGGAGGGTAGCGGGGCCTCAAAGCAGTACGTC. Translation gives CASSLEGSGASKQYV. The chain uses TRBV5-5 and TRBJ2-7; 8 bases agree with TRBD2. The CDR3 is made up of 15 amino acids. Germline V CDR1 and CDR2: SGHKS, YYEKEE (reference sequence). J was trimmed by 8 bases and V by 0 bases; bases with no gene match: 10.

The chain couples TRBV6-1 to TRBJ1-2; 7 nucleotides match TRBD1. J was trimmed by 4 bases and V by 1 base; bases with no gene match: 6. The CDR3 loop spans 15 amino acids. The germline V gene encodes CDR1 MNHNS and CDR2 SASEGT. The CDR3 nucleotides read TGTGCCAGCAGTGAAGATGTGACAGGGTTCTATGGCTACACCTTC. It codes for CASSEDVTGFYGYTF.

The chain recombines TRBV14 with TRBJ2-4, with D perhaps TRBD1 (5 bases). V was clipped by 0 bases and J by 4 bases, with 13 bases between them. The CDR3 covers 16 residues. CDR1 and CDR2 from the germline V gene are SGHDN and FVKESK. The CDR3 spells CASSQELTGVKNIQYF. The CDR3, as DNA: TGTGCCAGCAGCCAAGAATTAACAGGCGTTAAAAACATTCAGTACTTC.

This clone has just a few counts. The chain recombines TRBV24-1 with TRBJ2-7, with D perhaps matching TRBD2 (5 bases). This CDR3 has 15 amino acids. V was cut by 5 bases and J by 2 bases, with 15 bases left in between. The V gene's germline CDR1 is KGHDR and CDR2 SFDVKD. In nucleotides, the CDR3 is TGTGCCACCAGTGTTGGAGGAGGCGGAACCTACGAGCAGTACTTC. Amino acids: CATSVGGGGTYEQYF.

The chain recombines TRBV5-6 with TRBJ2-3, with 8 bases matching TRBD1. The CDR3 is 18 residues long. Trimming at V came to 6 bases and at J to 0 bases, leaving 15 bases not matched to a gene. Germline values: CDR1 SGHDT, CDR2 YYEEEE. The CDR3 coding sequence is TGTGCCAGCAACCACCAGGGGGCGAGGATCTCTAGCACAGATACGCAGTATTTT. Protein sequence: CASNHQGARISSTDTQYF.

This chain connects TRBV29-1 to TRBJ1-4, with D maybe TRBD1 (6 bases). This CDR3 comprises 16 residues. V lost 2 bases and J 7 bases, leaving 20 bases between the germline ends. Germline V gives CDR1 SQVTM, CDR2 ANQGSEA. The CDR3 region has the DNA TGCAGCGTTGAACTCCCCTTACAGGGTCTCGGTGAAAAACTGTTTTTT. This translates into CSVELPLQGLGEKLFF.

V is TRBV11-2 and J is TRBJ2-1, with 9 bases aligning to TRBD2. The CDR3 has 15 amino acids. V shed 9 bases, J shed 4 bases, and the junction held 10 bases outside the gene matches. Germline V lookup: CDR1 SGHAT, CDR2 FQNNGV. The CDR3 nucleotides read TGTGCCAGTACAGGGAGCGGGGGGCCGTACAATGAGCAGTTCTTC. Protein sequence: CASTGSGGPYNEQFF.

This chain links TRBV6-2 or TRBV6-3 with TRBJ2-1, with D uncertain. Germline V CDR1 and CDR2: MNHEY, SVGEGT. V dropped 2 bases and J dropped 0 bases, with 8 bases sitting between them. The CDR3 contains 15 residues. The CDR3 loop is CASSYKAPSYNEQFF. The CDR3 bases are TGTGCCAGCAGTTACAAAGCTCCCTCCTACAATGAGCAGTTCTTC.

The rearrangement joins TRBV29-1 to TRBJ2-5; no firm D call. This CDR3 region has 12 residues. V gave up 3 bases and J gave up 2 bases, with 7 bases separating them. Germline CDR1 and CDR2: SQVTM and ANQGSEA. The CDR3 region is CSVESRQETQYF. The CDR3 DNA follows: TGCAGCGTTGAGAGTAGACAAGAGACCCAGTACTTC.

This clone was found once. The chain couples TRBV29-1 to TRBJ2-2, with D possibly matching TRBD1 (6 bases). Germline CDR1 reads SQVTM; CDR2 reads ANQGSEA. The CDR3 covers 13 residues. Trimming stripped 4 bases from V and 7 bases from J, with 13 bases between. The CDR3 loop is CSVATGGGGELFF. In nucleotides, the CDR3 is TGCAGCGTTGCGACAGGAGGAGGCGGGGAGCTGTTTTTT.

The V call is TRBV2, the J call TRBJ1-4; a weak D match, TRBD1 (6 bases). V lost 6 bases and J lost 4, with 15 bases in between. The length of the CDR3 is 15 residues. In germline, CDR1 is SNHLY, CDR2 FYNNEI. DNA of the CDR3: TGTGCCAGCAGGCCACAGGGCGGGAGTAATGAAAAACTGTTTTTT. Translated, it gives CASRPQGGSNEKLFF.

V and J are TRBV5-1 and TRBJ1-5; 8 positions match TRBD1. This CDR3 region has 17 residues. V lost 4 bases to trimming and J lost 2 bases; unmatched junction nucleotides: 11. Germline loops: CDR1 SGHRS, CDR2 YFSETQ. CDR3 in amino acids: CASSPTLQTGGNQPQHF. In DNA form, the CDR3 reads TGCGCCAGCAGCCCGACATTACAGACAGGGGGCAATCAGCCCCAGCATTTT.

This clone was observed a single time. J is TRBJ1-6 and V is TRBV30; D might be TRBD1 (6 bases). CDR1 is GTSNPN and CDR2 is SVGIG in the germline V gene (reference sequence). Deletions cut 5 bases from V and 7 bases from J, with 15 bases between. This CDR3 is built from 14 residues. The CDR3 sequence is CAWGRGQFNSPLHF. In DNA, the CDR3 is TGTGCCTGGGGCCGTGGACAGTTCAATTCACCCCTCCACTTT.

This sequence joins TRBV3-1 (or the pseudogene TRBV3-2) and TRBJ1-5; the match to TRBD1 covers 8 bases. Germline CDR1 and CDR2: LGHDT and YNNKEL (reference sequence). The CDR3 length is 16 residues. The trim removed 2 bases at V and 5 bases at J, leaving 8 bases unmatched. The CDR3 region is CASSQYGTGGDQPQHF. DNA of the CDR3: TGTGCCAGCAGCCAATATGGAACAGGGGGAGATCAGCCCCAGCATTTT.

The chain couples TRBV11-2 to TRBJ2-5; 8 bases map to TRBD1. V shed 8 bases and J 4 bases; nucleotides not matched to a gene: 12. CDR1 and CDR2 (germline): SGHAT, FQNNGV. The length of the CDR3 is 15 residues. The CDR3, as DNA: TGTGCCAGCTCCATTTCTGGCGGGACAGGAGAGACCCAGTACTTC. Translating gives CASSISGGTGETQYF.

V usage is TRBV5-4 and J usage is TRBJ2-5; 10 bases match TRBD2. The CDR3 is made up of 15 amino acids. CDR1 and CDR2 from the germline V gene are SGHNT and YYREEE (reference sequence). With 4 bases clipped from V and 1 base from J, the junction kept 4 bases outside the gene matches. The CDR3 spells CASSRTSGAQETQYF. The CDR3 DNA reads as TGTGCCAGCAGCCGGACTAGCGGAGCCCAAGAGACCCAGTACTTC. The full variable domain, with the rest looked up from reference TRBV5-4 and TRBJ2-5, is ETGVTQSPTHLIKTRGQQVTLRCSSQSGHNTVSWYQQALGQGPQFIFQYYREEENGRGNFPPRFSGLQFPNYSSELNVNALELDDSALYLCASSRTSGAQETQYFGPGTRLLVL.

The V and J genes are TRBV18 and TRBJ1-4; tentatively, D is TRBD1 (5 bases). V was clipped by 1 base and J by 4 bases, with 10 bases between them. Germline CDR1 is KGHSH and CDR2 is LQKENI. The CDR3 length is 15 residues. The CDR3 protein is CASSPQGLGNEKLFF. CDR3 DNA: TGTGCCAGCTCACCACAGGGGCTAGGTAATGAAAAACTGTTTTTT.

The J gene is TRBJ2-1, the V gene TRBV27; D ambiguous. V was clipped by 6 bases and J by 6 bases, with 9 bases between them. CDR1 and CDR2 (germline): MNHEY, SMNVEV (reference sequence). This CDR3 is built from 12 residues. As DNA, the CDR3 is TGTGCCAGCAGCTCCCCCGGCAATGAGCAGTTCTTC. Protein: CASSSPGNEQFF.

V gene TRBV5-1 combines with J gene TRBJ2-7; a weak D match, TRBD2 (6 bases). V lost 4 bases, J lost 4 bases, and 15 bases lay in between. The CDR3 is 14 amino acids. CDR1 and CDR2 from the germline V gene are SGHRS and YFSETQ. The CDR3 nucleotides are TGCGCCAGCAGCGCGAGCGGGTCCTGGTACGAGCAGTACTTC. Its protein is CASSASGSWYEQYF. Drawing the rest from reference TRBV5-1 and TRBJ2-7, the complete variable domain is KAGVTQTPRYLIKTRGQQVTLSCSPISGHRSVSWYQQTPGQGLQFLFEYFSETQRNKGNFPGRFSGRQFSNSRSEMNVSTLELGDSALYLCASSASGSWYEQYFGPGTRLTVT.

The CDR3 nucleotides read TGTGCCAGTAGTATACCAGGGGCCTACGAGCAGTACTTC. Encoded protein: CASSIPGAYEQYF. The chain couples TRBV19 to TRBJ2-7; TRBD1 might be the D (6 bases). The CDR3 totals 13 residues. V gave up 2 bases and J gave up 2 bases, with 7 bases separating them. Germline V gene data show CDR1 as LNHDA and CDR2 as SQIVND (reference sequence).

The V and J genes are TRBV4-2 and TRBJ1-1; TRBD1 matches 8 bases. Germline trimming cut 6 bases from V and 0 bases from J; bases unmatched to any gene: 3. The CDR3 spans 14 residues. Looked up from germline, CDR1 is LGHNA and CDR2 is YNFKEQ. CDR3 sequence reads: CASSPTGVNTEAFF. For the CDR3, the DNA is TGTGCCAGCAGTCCGACAGGGGTGAACACTGAAGCTTTCTTT.

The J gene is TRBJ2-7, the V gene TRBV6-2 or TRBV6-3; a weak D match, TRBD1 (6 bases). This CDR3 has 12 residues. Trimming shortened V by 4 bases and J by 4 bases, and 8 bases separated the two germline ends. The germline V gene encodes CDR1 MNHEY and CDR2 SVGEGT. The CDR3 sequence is CASSWTAYEQYV. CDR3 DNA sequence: TGTGCCAGCAGTTGGACAGCATACGAGCAGTACGTC.